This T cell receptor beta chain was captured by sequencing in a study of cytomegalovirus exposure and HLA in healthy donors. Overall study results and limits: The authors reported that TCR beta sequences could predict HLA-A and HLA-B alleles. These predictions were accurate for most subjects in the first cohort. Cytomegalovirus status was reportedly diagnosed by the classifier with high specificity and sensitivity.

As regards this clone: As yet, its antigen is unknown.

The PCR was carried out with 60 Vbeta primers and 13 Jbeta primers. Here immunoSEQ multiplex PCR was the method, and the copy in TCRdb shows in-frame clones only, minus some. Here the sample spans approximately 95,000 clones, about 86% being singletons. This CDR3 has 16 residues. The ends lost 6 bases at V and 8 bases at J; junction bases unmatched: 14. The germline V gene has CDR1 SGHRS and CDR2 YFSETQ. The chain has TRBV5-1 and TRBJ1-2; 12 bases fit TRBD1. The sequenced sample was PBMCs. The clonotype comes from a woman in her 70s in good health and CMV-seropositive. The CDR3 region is CASTLTQGQGAEGYTF. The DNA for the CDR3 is TGCGCCAGCACCCTGACCCAGGGACAGGGGGCTGAAGGCTACACCTTC.